Reported below is one TCR beta chain. Authors' processing steps: From reference gene primer amplification, estimates of nucleated cell counts were derived. Some clones are missing from TCRdb's copy, which holds only in-frame ones; the method was immunoSEQ multiplex PCR. That table gives V, J and clone size, and the DNA gave D and trimming. The repertoire holds fewer than 65,000 clones, 91% seen once, with approximately 3% in the top ten. Unmatched junction bases numbered 11, after V lost 2 bases and J lost 4 bases. The CDR3 is 18 amino acids. Germline V gene lookup returns CDR1 SGHAT and CDR2 FQNNGV. This entry belongs to a study of blood T cell repertoires in COVID-19. Study information: COVID-19 samples collected from the United States, Italy and Spain covered acute and convalescent phases. T cells, B-cell-depleted T cells, or PBMCs supplied cDNA or gDNA.

The rearrangement joins TRBV11-2 to TRBJ2-3, with TRBD2 identical over 11 bases. Sequencing was carried out using peripheral blood. This clonotype originated in a man aged 45 to 65 with acute or convalescent COVID-19. CDR3 residues: CASSLRVTSGGLADTQYF. In DNA, the CDR3 is TGTGCCAGCAGCTTAAGGGTAACTAGCGGGGGTTTAGCAGATACGCAGTATTTT.